Below are 4 T cell receptor beta chains sequenced from a single sample in a study of blood T cell repertoires in COVID-19. Only in-frame clones appear in the TCRdb table, and some are missing; sequencing was by immunoSEQ multiplex PCR. The sample carries around 250,000 clones, about 91% recorded once. Material: PBMCs or T cells enriched from blood (not recorded which). The receptors here all came from a woman aged 35 to 49 with acute COVID-19.

The table lists this clone with a few counts. The V call is TRBV20-1, the J call TRBJ1-1, with D unclear. In germline, CDR1 is DFQATT, CDR2 SNEGSKA (reference sequence). This CDR3 comprises 12 residues. Trimming left V 3 bases short and J 1 base short, with 6 bases between. In DNA form, the CDR3 reads TGCAGTGCTAGTGTCAAGAACACTGAAGCTTTCTTT. It translates to CSASVKNTEAFF.

The genes are TRBV19 and TRBJ1-5; D gene unclear. The CDR3 has 17 amino acids. The germline V and J ends were trimmed by 7 bases and 2 bases, with 21 bases remaining between them. Looked up from germline, CDR1 is LNHDA and CDR2 is SQIVND (reference sequence). The CDR3 region has the DNA TGTGCCAGTACCTTACTCCGAGGAGGACCTCGCAATCAGCCCCAGCATTTT. Amino acid sequence: CASTLLRGGPRNQPQHF.

DNA of the CDR3: TGTGCCACAACTAGCGGGAGGGCCCGGCGCGAGCAGTACTTC. It translates to CATTSGRARREQYF. The V call is TRBV10-3, the J call TRBJ2-7; 13 positions agree with TRBD2. J lost 6 bases, V lost 10 bases, and 9 bases had no gene match. The CDR3 totals 14 residues. The germline gives CDR1 ENHRY, CDR2 SYGVKD.

The chain couples TRBV14 to TRBJ2-1; weak D call: TRBD2 (5 bases). Germline CDR1 reads SGHDN; CDR2 reads FVKESK. CDR3 length: 16 amino acids. Trimming took 3 bases from V and 10 from J, leaving 22 bases between them. This chain's CDR3 is CASSHSLRGMRREQFF. Written as DNA, the CDR3 is TGTGCCAGCAGCCACTCGCTCCGAGGGATGCGGAGAGAGCAGTTCTTC.